This T cell receptor (beta chain) comes out of a study of chemoradiotherapy in HPV16-positive cancers. Study summary: Candidate HPV-specific T-cell clones and common TCR motifs came from functional assays in a couple of HPV16-positive patients.

Here immunoSEQ multiplex PCR was the method, and the copy in TCRdb shows in-frame clones only, minus some. The sample carries about 2,100 clones, 73% recorded once. Study-wide results and caveats: For HPV16-positive patients, expanding HPV-responsive T cells associated with longer recurrence-free survival. During treatment, candidate HPV-specific clones and E7-related motifs expanded in tumor.

A few counts support this clone. Antigen specificity is unknown. This sample was taken from a patient who underwent chemoradiotherapy. This clonotype was obtained from a human donor with HPV-associated anogenital cancer.

The DNA of the CDR3 is TGTGCCAGCAGCCAACGTGGGGGAGGTCATCAGCCCCAGCATTTT. Protein sequence: CASSQRGGGHQPQHF. This chain connects TRBV7-8 to TRBJ1-5, with a weak D call TRBD1 (5 bases). The CDR3 has 15 residues. The V end lost 5 bases, the J end lost 5 bases, and 16 bases lay between the germline ends. Germline V gene sequence: CDR1 SGHVS, CDR2 FQNEAQ.